Listed below are T cell receptor beta chains from one sample, sequenced in a study of graft-versus-host responses after intestinal transplantation. This table comes from immunoSEQ multiplex PCR, and its TCRdb copy is limited to in-frame clones, with some not included. The sample contains around 17,000 clones, 60% to 80% of which appear only once. This specimen consisted of ileum tissue, obtained about 430 days after intestinal transplant. The receptors here all came from a human patient who received an intestinal transplant, so some T cells may come from the graft donor. Each CDR3 is given with its conserved first and last residue. The D gene is left open where the match is weak. Some rows have no size entry. The others give once, few or many, or a class for an expanded clone.

d_gene: NA; v_gene: TRBV6-5; j_gene: TRBJ2-5; abundance: NA; CDR3aa: CASTHPGETQYF; CDR3nt: TGTGCCAGCACTCACCCCGGGGAGACCCAGTACTTC
d_gene: NA; v_gene: TRBV7-9; j_gene: TRBJ2-7; abundance: NA; CDR3aa: CASSKTRREQYF; CDR3nt: TGTGCCAGCAGCAAGACCCGACGCGAGCAGTACTTC
d_gene: TRBD1; v_gene: TRBV7-9; j_gene: TRBJ1-6; abundance: NA; CDR3aa: CASSPSRDSPPGSPLHF; CDR3nt: TGTGCCAGCAGCCCCTCCCGGGACAGTCCGCCGGGTTCACCCCTCCACTTT
d_gene: NA; v_gene: TRBV7-9; j_gene: TRBJ2-3; abundance: NA; CDR3aa: CASTFTDTQYF; CDR3nt: TGTGCCAGCACCTTCACAGATACGCAGTATTTT
d_gene: NA; v_gene: TRBV2; j_gene: TRBJ2-3; abundance: once; CDR3aa: CASSGWRGTDTQYF; CDR3nt: TGTGCCAGCAGTGGCTGGAGGGGCACAGATACGCAGTATTTT
d_gene: NA; v_gene: TRBV27; j_gene: TRBJ1-6; abundance: NA; CDR3aa: CASTVSYNSPLHF; CDR3nt: TGTGCCAGCACGGTCTCCTATAATTCACCCCTCCACTTT
d_gene: NA; v_gene: TRBV4-1; j_gene: TRBJ2-2; abundance: NA; CDR3aa: CASSQVSDTGELFF; CDR3nt: TGCGCCAGCAGCCAAGTAAGCGACACCGGGGAGCTGTTTTTT
d_gene: NA; v_gene: TRBV7-8; j_gene: TRBJ2-5; abundance: NA; CDR3aa: CASSLETQYF; CDR3nt: TGTGCCAGCAGCTTAGAGACCCAGTACTTC
d_gene: NA; v_gene: TRBV2; j_gene: TRBJ1-2; abundance: few; CDR3aa: CASIGLNYGYTF; CDR3nt: TGTGCCAGCATCGGTCTTAACTATGGCTACACCTTC
d_gene: NA; v_gene: TRBV23-1; j_gene: TRBJ2-1; abundance: NA; CDR3aa: CASSQSRGSSYNEQFF; CDR3nt: TGCGCCAGCAGTCAATCCCGGGGTTCCTCCTACAATGAGCAGTTCTTC
d_gene: NA; v_gene: TRBV19; j_gene: TRBJ1-2; abundance: NA; CDR3aa: CASSIRQGDGYTF; CDR3nt: TGTGCCAGTAGTATTCGTCAGGGCGATGGCTACACCTTC
d_gene: NA; v_gene: TRBV11-2; j_gene: TRBJ2-3; abundance: once; CDR3aa: CASSRYRAETPRLTDTQYF; CDR3nt: TGTGCCAGCAGCCGGTATCGTGCGGAGACCCCTCGTCTTACAGATACGCAGTATTTT
d_gene: NA; v_gene: TRBV5-1; j_gene: TRBJ2-2; abundance: NA; CDR3aa: CASSLMGQAGELFF; CDR3nt: TGCGCCAGCAGCTTGATGGGTCAGGCCGGGGAGCTGTTTTTT
d_gene: TRBD2; v_gene: TRBV7-2; j_gene: TRBJ2-7; abundance: NA; CDR3aa: CASSHATSASYEQYF; CDR3nt: TGTGCCAGCAGCCATGCGACTAGCGCCTCCTACGAGCAGTACTTC
d_gene: NA; v_gene: TRBV18; j_gene: TRBJ1-5; abundance: few; CDR3aa: CASSLLAEEPQHF; CDR3nt: TGTGCCAGCTCACTCCTGGCCGAAGAGCCCCAGCATTTT
d_gene: NA; v_gene: TRBV7-8; j_gene: TRBJ2-1; abundance: few; CDR3aa: CASGGSSYNEQFF; CDR3nt: TGTGCCTCTGGGGGGAGCTCCTACAATGAGCAGTTCTTC
d_gene: NA; v_gene: TRBV11-3; j_gene: TRBJ2-3; abundance: NA; CDR3aa: CASSLAGGRDTQYF; CDR3nt: TGTGCCAGCAGCTTAGCAGGGGGGAGGGATACGCAGTATTTT
d_gene: TRBD1; v_gene: TRBV18; j_gene: TRBJ2-3; abundance: once; CDR3aa: CASSLRTGLTDTQYF; CDR3nt: TGTGCCAGCTCACTAAGGACAGGTCTCACAGATACGCAGTATTTT
d_gene: TRBD2; v_gene: TRBV10-2; j_gene: TRBJ2-3; abundance: NA; CDR3aa: CASSEPLWRGENTDTQYF; CDR3nt: TGCGCCAGCAGTGAGCCCCTATGGCGGGGGGAAAACACAGATACGCAGTATTTT
d_gene: NA; v_gene: TRBV21-1; j_gene: TRBJ2-5; abundance: NA; CDR3aa: CASSANKGRGRVGPQYF; CDR3nt: TGTGCCAGCAGCGCCAACAAGGGCAGGGGGCGCGTAGGGCCCCAGTACTTC
d_gene: NA; v_gene: TRBV9; j_gene: TRBJ1-5; abundance: once; CDR3aa: CASSGGGAGNQPQHF; CDR3nt: TGTGCCAGCAGCGGTGGGGGGGCGGGCAATCAGCCCCAGCATTTT
d_gene: TRBD1; v_gene: TRBV6-5; j_gene: TRBJ1-2; abundance: NA; CDR3aa: CASSYTRTGHFYGYTF; CDR3nt: TGTGCCAGCAGTTACACTCGGACAGGCCACTTCTATGGCTACACCTTC
d_gene: TRBD1; v_gene: TRBV13; j_gene: TRBJ2-3; abundance: NA; CDR3aa: CASSPPPGQGYSTDTQYF; CDR3nt: TGTGCCAGCAGCCCACCACCGGGACAGGGGTACAGCACAGATACGCAGTATTTT
d_gene: NA; v_gene: TRBV21-1; j_gene: TRBJ1-2; abundance: NA; CDR3aa: CARMTNTGKGGYTF; CDR3nt: TGTGCCAGGATGACCAACACAGGGAAAGGTGGCTACACCTTC
d_gene: TRBD1; v_gene: TRBV6-1; j_gene: TRBJ1-1; abundance: NA; CDR3aa: CASSLETGGTEAFF; CDR3nt: TGTGCCAGCAGTCTAGAGACAGGGGGCACTGAAGCTTTCTTT
d_gene: TRBD2; v_gene: TRBV4-1; j_gene: TRBJ2-2; abundance: few; CDR3aa: CASSQLAGATGELFF; CDR3nt: TGCGCCAGCAGCCAGCTAGCGGGGGCCACCGGGGAGCTGTTTTTT
d_gene: TRBD2; v_gene: TRBV6-1; j_gene: TRBJ2-1; abundance: NA; CDR3aa: CASSGTSGGANEQFF; CDR3nt: TGTGCCAGCAGTGGGACTAGCGGGGGGGCCAATGAGCAGTTCTTC
d_gene: NA; v_gene: TRBV28; j_gene: TRBJ2-1; abundance: NA; CDR3aa: CASSVTGFNEQFF; CDR3nt: TGTGCCAGCAGCGTGACGGGTTTCAATGAGCAGTTCTTC
d_gene: NA; v_gene: TRBV19; j_gene: TRBJ1-4; abundance: NA; CDR3aa: CAAKGDWQSNEKLFF; CDR3nt: TGTGCCGCCAAAGGGGACTGGCAGTCTAATGAAAAACTGTTTTTT
d_gene: NA; v_gene: TRBV5-4; j_gene: TRBJ2-2; abundance: few; CDR3aa: CASSPQGVNTGELFF; CDR3nt: TGTGCCAGCAGCCCCCAGGGCGTGAACACCGGGGAGCTGTTTTTT
d_gene: NA; v_gene: TRBV6-6; j_gene: TRBJ1-2; abundance: NA; CDR3aa: CASSYLGGRGYTF; CDR3nt: TGTGCCAGCAGTTACCTCGGCGGCCGGGGCTACACCTTC
d_gene: NA; v_gene: TRBV7-6; j_gene: TRBJ2-1; abundance: NA; CDR3aa: CASSLEAGGENEQFF; CDR3nt: TGTGCCAGCAGCTTAGAGGCAGGGGGGGAGAATGAGCAGTTCTTC
d_gene: TRBD1; v_gene: TRBV7-3; j_gene: TRBJ1-1; abundance: NA; CDR3aa: CASSPTGHTEAFF; CDR3nt: TGTGCCAGCAGTCCGACAGGGCACACTGAAGCTTTCTTT
d_gene: NA; v_gene: TRBV27; j_gene: TRBJ2-1; abundance: NA; CDR3aa: CASSSIYNEQFF; CDR3nt: TGTGCCAGCAGCTCAATATACAATGAGCAGTTCTTC
d_gene: NA; v_gene: TRBV14; j_gene: TRBJ2-7; abundance: few; CDR3aa: CASSQGLTGYEQYF; CDR3nt: TGTGCCAGCAGCCAAGGGCTAACGGGCTACGAGCAGTACTTC
d_gene: NA; v_gene: TRBV13; j_gene: TRBJ2-7; abundance: NA; CDR3aa: CASSLEPEYYEQYF; CDR3nt: TGTGCCAGCAGCTTAGAACCCGAATACTACGAGCAGTACTTC
d_gene: NA; v_gene: TRBV7-9; j_gene: TRBJ2-5; abundance: NA; CDR3aa: CASSPSGGTQYF; CDR3nt: TGTGCCAGCAGCCCCTCAGGTGGGACCCAGTACTTC
d_gene: NA; v_gene: TRBV5-6; j_gene: TRBJ1-4; abundance: NA; CDR3aa: CASSLFLGTEKLFF; CDR3nt: TGTGCCAGCAGCTTGTTTCTGGGTACTGAAAAACTGTTTTTT
d_gene: NA; v_gene: TRBV21-1; j_gene: TRBJ1-4; abundance: NA; CDR3aa: CASSKGGRTNEKLFF; CDR3nt: TGTGCCAGCAGCAAGGGGGGTAGGACTAATGAAAAACTGTTTTTT
d_gene: NA; v_gene: TRBV7-7; j_gene: TRBJ2-6; abundance: NA; CDR3aa: CASSKEYKCHKGGPILTF; CDR3nt: TGTGCCAGCAGCAAAGAATATAAGTGCCACAAAGGCGGGCCAATCCTGACTTTC
d_gene: NA; v_gene: TRBV11-3; j_gene: TRBJ2-1; abundance: NA; CDR3aa: CASSFGYYNEQFF; CDR3nt: TGTGCCAGCAGCTTCGGCTACTACAATGAGCAGTTCTTC
d_gene: NA; v_gene: TRBV6-5; j_gene: TRBJ2-7; abundance: NA; CDR3aa: CASRQGYEQYF; CDR3nt: TGTGCCAGCAGACAGGGTTACGAGCAGTACTTC
d_gene: NA; v_gene: TRBV7-6; j_gene: TRBJ2-2; abundance: once; CDR3aa: CASSLPGAGTGELFF; CDR3nt: TGTGCCAGCAGCTTACCGGGGGCGGGAACCGGGGAGCTGTTTTTT
d_gene: NA; v_gene: TRBV18; j_gene: TRBJ1-1; abundance: NA; CDR3aa: CASSRQASNTEAFF; CDR3nt: TGTGCCAGCTCCCGGCAAGCGTCGAACACTGAAGCTTTCTTT
d_gene: NA; v_gene: TRBV15; j_gene: TRBJ2-1; abundance: few; CDR3aa: CATSRGAGSSYNEQFF; CDR3nt: TGTGCCACCAGCAGAGGAGCCGGGAGCTCCTACAATGAGCAGTTCTTC
d_gene: NA; v_gene: TRBV11-3; j_gene: TRBJ1-1; abundance: NA; CDR3aa: CASSLESDTEAFF; CDR3nt: TGTGCCAGCAGCTTAGAGTCAGACACTGAAGCTTTCTTT
d_gene: TRBD2; v_gene: TRBV11-2; j_gene: TRBJ2-7; abundance: NA; CDR3aa: CASSPLPGGGAYEQYF; CDR3nt: TGTGCCAGCAGCCCCCTCCCCGGCGGGGGGGCTTACGAGCAGTACTTC
d_gene: TRBD1; v_gene: TRBV6-1; j_gene: TRBJ1-1; abundance: NA; CDR3aa: CASSAYPTGGTEAFF; CDR3nt: TGTGCCAGCAGTGCTTACCCAACAGGGGGGACTGAAGCTTTCTTT
d_gene: TRBD1; v_gene: TRBV6-5; j_gene: TRBJ1-1; abundance: NA; CDR3aa: CASSTNRGPNTEAFF; CDR3nt: TGTGCCAGCAGTACAAACAGGGGACCGAACACTGAAGCTTTCTTT
d_gene: NA; v_gene: TRBV7-3; j_gene: TRBJ2-5; abundance: NA; CDR3aa: CASSLTPGPGETQYF; CDR3nt: TGTGCCAGCAGCTTAACGCCAGGGCCAGGAGAGACCCAGTACTTC
d_gene: TRBD1; v_gene: TRBV18; j_gene: TRBJ1-2; abundance: NA; CDR3aa: CASSPAGTDYGYTF; CDR3nt: TGTGCCAGCTCACCAGCCGGGACAGACTATGGCTACACCTTC
d_gene: NA; v_gene: TRBV5-5; j_gene: TRBJ1-4; abundance: few; CDR3aa: CASSHDGPTSLFF; CDR3nt: TGTGCCAGCAGCCACGACGGACCGACATCGCTGTTTTTT
d_gene: NA; v_gene: TRBV27; j_gene: TRBJ2-7; abundance: once; CDR3aa: CASSSTGPLEQYF; CDR3nt: TGTGCCAGCAGTTCGACGGGTCCTCTGGAGCAGTACTTC